A single sample is the source of the 5 T cell receptor beta chains below, sequenced in a study of T cell repertoires and Cas9 in healthy adults. The method was immunoSEQ multiplex PCR; TCRdb's version includes in-frame clones alone and lacks a portion of them. The repertoire includes about 15,000 clones, nearly 90% of them detected once, and roughly 1.5% sits in the top ten. Input material: Tregs (CD4+, CD25+, CD127-, CD137-, CD154-) from PBMCs; culture status not recorded. Source of these receptors: a human donor in good health.

The rearrangement links TRBV4-1 to TRBJ2-3, with 7 bases fitting TRBD1. CDR3 length equals 15 residues. V lost 4 bases and J lost 2; bases outside the gene matches: 6. Per the germline V gene, CDR1 is MGHRA and CDR2 is YSYEKL. The DNA for the CDR3 is TGCGCCAGCAGCCTACAGGGGTCTCCCACAGATACGCAGTATTTT. Translated: CASSLQGSPTDTQYF.

The V and J genes are TRBV18 and TRBJ2-7; 8 positions agree with TRBD1. Germline assignment: CDR1 KGHSH and CDR2 LQKENI. The CDR3 sequence is 16 residues long. After removal of 3 bases from V and 4 bases from J, the junction contained 11 bases not matched to a gene. DNA of the CDR3: TGTGCCAGCTCACCGACCGGTGGACAGGGTTATTACGAGCAGTACTTC. It yields the protein CASSPTGGQGYYEQYF.

This CDR3 reads CASSYQGGTEAFF. DNA for the CDR3: TGTGCCAGCAGCTATCAGGGAGGCACTGAAGCTTTCTTT. V and J are TRBV5-4 and TRBJ1-1; TRBD1 might be the D (5 bases). The CDR3 runs 13 residues. CDR1 is SGHNT and CDR2 is YYREEE in the germline V gene (reference sequence). The V gene lost 3 bases and the J gene lost 4 bases, with 10 bases spanning the gap. The full variable domain, with the rest looked up from reference TRBV5-4 and TRBJ1-1, is ETGVTQSPTHLIKTRGQQVTLRCSSQSGHNTVSWYQQALGQGPQFIFQYYREEENGRGNFPPRFSGLQFPNYSSELNVNALELDDSALYLCASSYQGGTEAFFGQGTRLTVV.

The gene calls are TRBV7-3 and TRBJ2-5; D gene unclear. Looked up from germline, CDR1 is SGHTA and CDR2 is FQGTGA. The CDR3 has 16 amino acids. Trimming took off 2 bases at V and 6 bases at J, with 19 bases between the two ends. This CDR3 reads CASSLDAANSEKTQYF. For the CDR3, the DNA is TGTGCCAGCAGCTTAGATGCCGCCAACAGCGAAAAGACCCAGTACTTC.

This clone was seen a few times. This chain links TRBV6-5 with TRBJ1-2; a possible D gene is TRBD1 (5 bases). Germline CDR1 MNHEY, CDR2 SVGAGI. The CDR3 covers 12 residues. V gave up 8 bases and J gave up 8 bases, with 15 bases separating them. Written as DNA, the CDR3 is TGTGCCAGCGGAAGGGGTCGTGTCGGCTACACCTTC. It yields the protein CASGRGRVGYTF.